The 14 T cell receptor beta chains in this list originate from one sample, sequenced in a study of early T cells in non-severe SARS-CoV-2 infection. Using its own MiXCR run on the 5' RACE reads, TCRdb lists one record per CDR3 protein. The table shows more than 85,000 distinct CDR3 sequences, with 16% occurring only once. The sample in question was whole blood, obtained at baseline. The receptors derive from an adult who was a healthcare worker with PCR-confirmed SARS-CoV-2 infection or an uninfected control (not recorded which).

The chain carries TRBV2 and TRBJ1-1, with unresolved D. Germline CDR1 and CDR2: SNHLY and FYNNEI. V was pared by 4 bases and J by 1 base, with 13 bases between. This CDR3 contains 15 residues. The CDR3 nucleotides read TGTGCCAGCAGTGGCTCCAGGTCGTCGAACACTGAAGCTTTCTTT. It encodes CASSGSRSSNTEAFF.

On this clonotype itself: Its ends do not fully match the called genes, so a read error is possible. The chain joins TRBV9 to TRBJ2-1, with a weak D call TRBD2 (6 bases). The CDR3 is 17 amino acids. Germline V CDR1 and CDR2: SGDLS, YYNGEE. The CDR3 protein is CTSSVERVGGAYNEQFF. CDR3 DNA: TGTACCAGCAGCGTAGAAAGGGTTGGCGGGGCTTACAATGAGCAGTTCTTC.

The rearrangement joins TRBV7-9 to TRBJ1-1; a weak D match, TRBD1 (6 bases). Germline CDR1 and CDR2: SEHNR and FQNEAQ (reference sequence). There are 14 residues in the CDR3. Trimming took 8 bases from V and 1 from J, leaving 14 bases between them. The CDR3 DNA reads as TGTGCCAGCGGCAAACCGGACAGGAACACTGAAGCTTTCTTT. This sequence encodes CASGKPDRNTEAFF. Based on the CDR3 plus reference TRBV7-9 and TRBJ1-1, the full variable domain is DTGVSQNPRHKITKRGQNVTFRCDPISEHNRLYWYRQTLGQGPEFLTYFQNEAQLEKSRLLSDRFSAERPKGSFSTLEIQRTEQGDSAMYLCASGKPDRNTEAFFGQGTRLTVV.

This clonotype turned up a few times. The chain carries TRBV28 and TRBJ2-5; D is unclear. Trimming took 8 bases from V and 1 from J, leaving 14 bases between them. This CDR3 is built from 14 residues. The germline V gene encodes CDR1 MDHEN and CDR2 SYDVKM. In DNA form, the CDR3 reads TGTGCCAGCGGGTTTCCGGATTTCCAAGAGACCCAGTACTTC. Translation gives CASGFPDFQETQYF.

The genes are TRBV28 and TRBJ1-2; 7 bases line up with TRBD1. V dropped 7 bases and J dropped 4; count of bases not matched to a gene: 6. The germline CDR1 and CDR2 sequences are MDHEN and SYDVKM. The CDR3 extends over 13 amino acids. The CDR3 DNA is TGTGCCAGCACCCCACGGGACAGCTATGGCTACACCTTC. Amino acid sequence: CASTPRDSYGYTF.

This clonotype was observed a few times. J is TRBJ2-1 and V is TRBV7-9; TRBD2 is a possible D gene (5 bases). V dropped 2 bases and J dropped 0 bases, with 8 bases sitting between them. Germline CDR1 SEHNR, CDR2 FQNEAQ (reference sequence). The CDR3 length is 15 residues. In DNA form, the CDR3 reads TGTGCCAGCAGCTTATCAGCGGTCTCCTACAATGAGCAGTTCTTC. It yields the protein CASSLSAVSYNEQFF.

The chain joins TRBV20-1 to TRBJ2-1; 9 bases fit TRBD2. The J segment lost 2 bases and the V segment lost 1 base, leaving 12 bases of the junction unmatched. CDR1 and CDR2 from the germline V gene are DFQATT and SNEGSKA (reference sequence). CDR3 size: 18 residues. The CDR3 bases are TGCAGTGCTAGAGCCCTGGTTAGTAGCGGGAGCGCCTACAATGAGCAGTTCTTC. This codes for CSARALVSSGSAYNEQFF.

This clonotype was observed many times. This chain joins TRBV28 and TRBJ2-5; 8 bases align to TRBD1. The CDR3 consists of 13 residues. The V gene's germline CDR1 is MDHEN and CDR2 SYDVKM. The V and J ends lost 5 bases and 3 bases, in that order; junction bases with no gene match: 2. CDR3 in amino acids: CASSKTGEETQYF. The CDR3 DNA sequence: TGTGCCAGCAGTAAGACAGGGGAAGAGACCCAGTACTTC.

The sample holds many counts of this clonotype. The chain carries TRBV25-1 and TRBJ2-7; unclear D gene. Germline-derived CDR1 and CDR2 are MGHDK and SYGVNS. The CDR3 loop spans 13 amino acids. Trimming stripped 7 bases from V and 6 bases from J, with 16 bases between. The CDR3 reads CASTGRYVGEQYF. The CDR3 DNA follows: TGTGCCAGCACCGGAAGGTACGTCGGCGAGCAGTACTTC.

The sample holds a few counts of this clonotype. This rearrangement joins TRBV5-1 to TRBJ2-1; TRBD2 aligns across 10 bases. Per the germline V gene, CDR1 is SGHRS and CDR2 is YFSETQ. The CDR3 contains 13 residues. The CDR3 DNA sequence: TGCACGCGCAGCGGGAGGGCTTACAATGAGCAGTTCTTC. Its translation: CTRSGRAYNEQFF.

V and J are TRBV11-2 and TRBJ1-2, with 7 bases fitting TRBD1. Trimming cost V 3 bases and J 4 bases; bases outside gene matches: 2. The CDR3 consists of 13 residues. Germline lookup yields CDR1 SGHAT and CDR2 FQNNGV. This CDR3 reads CASSFRQGYGYTF. In DNA, the CDR3 is TGTGCCAGCAGCTTCCGACAGGGCTATGGCTACACCTTC.

This clonotype was seen a handful of times. The chain employs TRBV5-5 and TRBJ1-6; D unresolved. With 1 base removed from V and 8 bases from J, the gap between germline ends came to 13 bases. There are 15 residues in the CDR3. Germline CDR1 and CDR2: SGHKS and YYEKEE (reference sequence). CDR3 DNA: TGTGCCAGCAGCTTGAGACACCGGAACGATTCACCCCTCCACTTT. Translating it yields CASSLRHRNDSPLHF. The full variable domain, its missing parts supplied by reference TRBV5-5 and TRBJ1-6, is DAGVTQSPTHLIKTRGQQVTLRCSPISGHKSVSWYQQVLGQGPQFIFQYYEKEERGRGNFPDRFSARQFPNYSSELNVNALLLGDSALYLCASSLRHRNDSPLHFGNGTRLTVT.

This clonotype was observed many times. The genes are TRBV6-5 and TRBJ2-3, with TRBD2 matching over 9 bases. The germline CDR1 and CDR2 sequences are MNHEY and SVGAGI. This CDR3 spans 13 amino acids. V shed 6 bases and J 5 bases; nucleotides not matched to a gene: 3. The chain's CDR3 is CASRRAGGDTQYF. The CDR3 region has the DNA TGTGCCAGCAGGAGAGCGGGAGGAGATACGCAGTATTTT.

For this clonotype: A much larger clone lies one base from this, so it may be a read error. The J gene is TRBJ2-7, the V gene TRBV10-3; 9 bases line up with TRBD1. The CDR3 is 14 residues long. Germline V gene data show CDR1 as ENHRY and CDR2 as SYGVKD. For the CDR3, the DNA is TGTTCCATCAGTGGGTCCCGGGACAGGGACGAGCAGTACTTC. This gives the protein CSISGSRDRDEQYF.